This entry lists 15 T cell receptor beta chains sequenced from one sample in a study of blood T cell repertoires in COVID-19. Generated by immunoSEQ multiplex PCR, the TCRdb table keeps only in-frame clones and is missing some. This table has 160,000 or so clones, approximately 80% appearing once. The specimen sequenced was peripheral blood. All receptors derive from a human donor in a cohort sampled during active COVID-19.

This rearrangement joins TRBV4-3 to TRBJ2-3, with a tentative D call TRBD2 (6 bases). Trimming took off 3 bases at V and 6 bases at J, with 13 bases between the two ends. The CDR3 is made up of 14 amino acids. The germline CDR1 and CDR2 sequences are LGHNA and YSLEER. CDR3 nucleotide sequence: TGCGCCAGCAGCCACAGGGCCGGAGGGGATACGCAGTATTTT. This sequence encodes CASSHRAGGDTQYF.

The chain recombines TRBV4-3 with TRBJ2-7; 7 nucleotides agree with TRBD1. CDR1 and CDR2 (germline): LGHNA, YSLEER. Trimming at V came to 4 bases and at J to 2 bases, leaving 2 bases not matched to a gene. The CDR3 length is 13 residues. The CDR3 reads CASSRDRAYEQYF. The CDR3 nucleotides read TGCGCCAGCAGCCGGGACAGAGCCTACGAGCAGTACTTC.

The V gene is TRBV19, the J gene TRBJ1-2, with 9 bases matching TRBD1. Germline CDR1 is LNHDA and CDR2 is SQIVND (reference sequence). This CDR3 contains 15 residues. Losses at the gene ends were 6 bases for V and 6 bases for J; bases not matched to a gene: 11. The CDR3 loop reads CASSRQQGAKNGYTF. The CDR3 DNA reads as TGTGCCAGTAGCCGGCAACAGGGGGCCAAGAATGGCTACACCTTC.

The chain combines TRBV6-5 with TRBJ2-2; TRBD2 is a possible D gene (5 bases). The CDR3 runs 16 residues. V lost 2 bases and J lost 1, with 11 bases in between. Germline CDR1 is MNHEY and CDR2 is SVGAGI. The CDR3 sequence is CASSYLVGGNTGELFF. The CDR3 nucleotides are TGTGCCAGCAGTTACCTAGTTGGAGGGAACACCGGGGAGCTGTTTTTT.

J is TRBJ2-7 and V is TRBV6-5, with D maybe TRBD2 (6 bases). Trimming removed 2 bases from V and 4 bases from J, with 15 bases in between. The CDR3 runs 15 residues. CDR1 is MNHEY and CDR2 is SVGAGI in the germline V gene. CDR3 DNA sequence: TGTGCCAGCAGTTACGAGGCGGGACCGAGGTACGAGCAGTACTTC. Protein: CASSYEAGPRYEQYF.

The chain recombines TRBV5-4 with TRBJ1-1, with D possibly matching TRBD1 (6 bases). From germline, CDR1 is SGHNT and CDR2 YYREEE (reference sequence). V shed 4 bases and J shed 6 bases, with 13 bases lying between them. The CDR3 is 13 residues long. This CDR3 reads CASSAQGRAEAFF. In nucleotides, the CDR3 is TGTGCCAGCAGCGCACAGGGTCGGGCTGAAGCTTTCTTT.

The chain combines TRBV20-1 with TRBJ2-3, with 7 bases identical to TRBD2. The CDR3 is made up of 10 amino acids. The V gene's germline CDR1 is DFQATT and CDR2 SNEGSKA (reference sequence). V lost 6 bases to trimming and J lost 9 bases; unmatched junction nucleotides: 3. The CDR3 DNA follows: TGCAGTGCCGGGAGGCAGACGCAGTATTTT. Its translation is CSAGRQTQYF.

The chain recombines TRBV2 with TRBJ2-5, with TRBD2 as a possible D gene (6 bases). Germline assignment: CDR1 SNHLY and CDR2 FYNNEI. The V end lost 7 bases, the J end lost 5 bases, and 17 bases lay between the germline ends. The CDR3 spans 14 residues. The CDR3 region has the DNA TGTGCCAGCACCTACGGGAGCCCGCGGGAGACCCAGTACTTC. It codes for CASTYGSPRETQYF.

J is TRBJ2-5 and V is TRBV4-3, with a weak D call TRBD2 (7 bases). V lost 4 bases, J lost 5 bases, and 14 bases lay in between. The CDR3 covers 14 residues. The V gene's germline CDR1 is LGHNA and CDR2 YSLEER. CDR3 in amino acids: CASSPGLGGETQYF. CDR3 nucleotides: TGCGCCAGCAGCCCCGGACTAGGGGGGGAGACCCAGTACTTC.

The rearrangement uses TRBV4-3 and TRBJ1-5, with 10 bases aligning to TRBD1. Germline values: CDR1 LGHNA, CDR2 YSLEER. The CDR3 loop spans 16 amino acids. The J segment lost 3 bases and the V segment lost 1 base, leaving 3 bases of the junction unmatched. The CDR3 DNA reads as TGCGCCAGCAGCCAAGGACAGGGGGCAAACAATCAGCCCCAGCATTTT. As protein: CASSQGQGANNQPQHF.

The J gene is TRBJ2-3, the V gene TRBV7-2; weak D call: TRBD1 (5 bases). The CDR3 consists of 15 residues. Germline V CDR1 and CDR2: SGHTA, FQGNSA. V was clipped by 7 bases and J by 2 bases, with 16 bases between them. The CDR3: CASKRGGSVTDTQYF. DNA for the CDR3: TGTGCCAGCAAAAGGGGTGGGTCGGTCACAGATACGCAGTATTTT.

This chain connects TRBV7-6 to TRBJ2-3; D is undetermined. Germline loops: CDR1 SGHVS, CDR2 FNYEAQ. The CDR3 totals 12 residues. V was clipped by 5 bases and J by 5 bases, with 8 bases between them. CDR3 amino acids: CASSSRQDTQYF. The CDR3 region has the DNA TGTGCCAGCAGCAGTCGACAAGATACGCAGTATTTT.

The chain uses TRBV5-3 and TRBJ2-1, with D possibly matching TRBD2 (5 bases). TRBV5-3 is an ORF; its function is uncertain. Trimming cost V 4 bases and J 10 bases, with 9 bases left between them. The CDR3 covers 11 residues. CDR3 bases: TGTGCCAGAAGCCCGAGACTAGAGCAGTTCTTC. Translating gives CARSPRLEQFF.

This clone came up once. The chain has TRBV5-6 and TRBJ1-5; D might be TRBD1 (5 bases). Germline V CDR1 and CDR2: SGHDT, YYEEEE. The CDR3 has 15 amino acids. Trimming pared 4 bases from V and 8 bases from J, leaving 19 bases between. CDR3 region: CASSLGPGIIEPQHF. The CDR3 DNA follows: TGTGCCAGCAGCCTGGGACCGGGGATCATAGAGCCCCAGCATTTT.

The V call is TRBV7-8, the J call TRBJ2-1; D may be TRBD2 (6 bases). This CDR3 is 16 amino acids long. V was clipped by 4 bases and J by 0 bases, with 13 bases between them. Germline V gene sequence: CDR1 SGHVS, CDR2 FQNEAQ. CDR3 residues: CASSSSSVSSYNEQFF. The DNA of the CDR3 is TGTGCCAGCAGCTCGTCTAGCGTTAGCTCCTACAATGAGCAGTTCTTC.